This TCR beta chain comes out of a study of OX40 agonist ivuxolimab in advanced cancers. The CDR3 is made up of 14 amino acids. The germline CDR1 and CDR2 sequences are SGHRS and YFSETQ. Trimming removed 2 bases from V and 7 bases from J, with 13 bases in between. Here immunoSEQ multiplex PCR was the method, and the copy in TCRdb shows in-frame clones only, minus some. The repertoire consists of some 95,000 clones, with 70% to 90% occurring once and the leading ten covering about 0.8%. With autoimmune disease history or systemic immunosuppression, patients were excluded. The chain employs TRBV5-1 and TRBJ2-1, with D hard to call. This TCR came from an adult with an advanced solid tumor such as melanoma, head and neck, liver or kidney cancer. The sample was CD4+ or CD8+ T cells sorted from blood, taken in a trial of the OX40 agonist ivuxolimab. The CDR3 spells CASSFQLPENEQFF. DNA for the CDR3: TGCGCCAGCAGCTTTCAGCTTCCAGAGAATGAGCAGTTCTTC.